This TCR beta chain is from a study of tumor and adjacent non-tumor tissue in lung cancer. Study-level background: Patients were aged roughly 30 to 76, 10 men and 5 women, stage I to III.

No cell sorting was done before RNA was extracted from the tissue. Deletions cut 4 bases from V and 4 bases from J, with 10 bases between. Germline CDR1 MNHEY, CDR2 SVGEGT. This CDR3 spans 13 amino acids. Notes on the study in general: Tumor repertoires had a smaller top 100 clone share than normal lung. Compared with tumor, normal lung showed significantly lower TCR diversity.

A modified ARM-PCR protocol with three rounds of nested PCR amplified TCRbeta. TCRdb recomputed calls from the multiplex PCR reads with MiXCR, one row per CDR3 protein. Here the sample spans some 71,000 distinct CDR3 sequences, 55% to 75% being singletons. There are many counts of this clonotype. Its antigen is still unknown. This clonotype was obtained from a woman in her 40s with non-small cell lung cancer. V usage is TRBV6-2 or TRBV6-3 and J usage is TRBJ2-5; D not certain. Sequencing was performed on lung tumor tissue. The CDR3 coding sequence is TGTGCCAGCAGTTCCGATGATGGAGAGACCCAGTACTTC. It specifies CASSSDDGETQYF.